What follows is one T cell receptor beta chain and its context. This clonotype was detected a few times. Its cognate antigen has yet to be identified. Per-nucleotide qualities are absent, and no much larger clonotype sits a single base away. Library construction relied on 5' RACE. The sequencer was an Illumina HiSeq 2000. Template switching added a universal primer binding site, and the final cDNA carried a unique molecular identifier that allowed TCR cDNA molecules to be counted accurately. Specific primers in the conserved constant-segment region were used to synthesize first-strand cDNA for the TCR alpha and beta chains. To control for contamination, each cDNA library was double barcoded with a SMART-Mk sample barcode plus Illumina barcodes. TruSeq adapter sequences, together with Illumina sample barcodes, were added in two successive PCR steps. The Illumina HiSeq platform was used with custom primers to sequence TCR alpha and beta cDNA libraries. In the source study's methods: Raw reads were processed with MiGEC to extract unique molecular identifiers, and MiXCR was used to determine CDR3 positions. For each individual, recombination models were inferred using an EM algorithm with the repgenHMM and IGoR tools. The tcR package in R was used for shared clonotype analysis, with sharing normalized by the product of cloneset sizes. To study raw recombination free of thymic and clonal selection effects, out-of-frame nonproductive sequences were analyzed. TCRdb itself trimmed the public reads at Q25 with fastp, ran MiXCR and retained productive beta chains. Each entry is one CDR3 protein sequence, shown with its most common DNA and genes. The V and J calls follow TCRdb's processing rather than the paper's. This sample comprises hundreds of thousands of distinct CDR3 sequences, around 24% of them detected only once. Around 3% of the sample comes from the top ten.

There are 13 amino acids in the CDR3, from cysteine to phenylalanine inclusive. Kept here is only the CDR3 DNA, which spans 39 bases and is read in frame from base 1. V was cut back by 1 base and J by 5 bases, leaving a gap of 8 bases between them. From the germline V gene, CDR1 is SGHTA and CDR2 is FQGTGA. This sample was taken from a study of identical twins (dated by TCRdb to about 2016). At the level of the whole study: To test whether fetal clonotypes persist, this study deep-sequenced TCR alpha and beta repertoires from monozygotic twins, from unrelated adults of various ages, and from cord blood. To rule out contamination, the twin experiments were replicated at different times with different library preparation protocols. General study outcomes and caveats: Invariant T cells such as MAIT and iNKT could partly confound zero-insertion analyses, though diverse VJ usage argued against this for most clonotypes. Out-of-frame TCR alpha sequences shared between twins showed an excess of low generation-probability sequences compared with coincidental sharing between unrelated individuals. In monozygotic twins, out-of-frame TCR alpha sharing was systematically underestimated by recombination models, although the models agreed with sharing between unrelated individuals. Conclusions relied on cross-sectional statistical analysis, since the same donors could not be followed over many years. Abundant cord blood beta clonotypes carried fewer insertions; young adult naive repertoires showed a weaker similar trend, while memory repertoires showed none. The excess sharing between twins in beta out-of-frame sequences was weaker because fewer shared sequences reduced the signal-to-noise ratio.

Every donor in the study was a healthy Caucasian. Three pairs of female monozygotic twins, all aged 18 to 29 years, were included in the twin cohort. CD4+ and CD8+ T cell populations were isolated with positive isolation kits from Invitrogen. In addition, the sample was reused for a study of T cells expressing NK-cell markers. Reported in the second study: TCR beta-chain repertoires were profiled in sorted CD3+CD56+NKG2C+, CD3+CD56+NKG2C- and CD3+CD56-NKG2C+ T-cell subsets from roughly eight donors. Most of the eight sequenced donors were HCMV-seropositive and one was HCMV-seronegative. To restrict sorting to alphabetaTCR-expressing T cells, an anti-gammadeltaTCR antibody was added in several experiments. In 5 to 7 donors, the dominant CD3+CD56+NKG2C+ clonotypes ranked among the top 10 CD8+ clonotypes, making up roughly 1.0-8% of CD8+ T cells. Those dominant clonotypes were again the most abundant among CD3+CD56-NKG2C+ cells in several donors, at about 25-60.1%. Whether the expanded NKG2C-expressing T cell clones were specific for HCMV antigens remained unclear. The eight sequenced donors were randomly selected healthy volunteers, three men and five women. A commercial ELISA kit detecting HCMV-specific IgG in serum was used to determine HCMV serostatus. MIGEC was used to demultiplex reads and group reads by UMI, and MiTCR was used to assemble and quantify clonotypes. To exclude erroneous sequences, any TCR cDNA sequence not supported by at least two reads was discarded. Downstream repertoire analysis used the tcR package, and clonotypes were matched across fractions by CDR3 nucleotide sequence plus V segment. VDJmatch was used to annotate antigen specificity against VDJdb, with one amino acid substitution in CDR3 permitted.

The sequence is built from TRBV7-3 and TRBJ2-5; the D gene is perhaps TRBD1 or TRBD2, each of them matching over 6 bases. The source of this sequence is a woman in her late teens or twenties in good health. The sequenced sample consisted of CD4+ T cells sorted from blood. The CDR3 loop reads CASSLIGGETQYF. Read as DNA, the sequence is TGTGCCAGCAGCTTAATCGGGGGCGAGACCCAGTACTTC.